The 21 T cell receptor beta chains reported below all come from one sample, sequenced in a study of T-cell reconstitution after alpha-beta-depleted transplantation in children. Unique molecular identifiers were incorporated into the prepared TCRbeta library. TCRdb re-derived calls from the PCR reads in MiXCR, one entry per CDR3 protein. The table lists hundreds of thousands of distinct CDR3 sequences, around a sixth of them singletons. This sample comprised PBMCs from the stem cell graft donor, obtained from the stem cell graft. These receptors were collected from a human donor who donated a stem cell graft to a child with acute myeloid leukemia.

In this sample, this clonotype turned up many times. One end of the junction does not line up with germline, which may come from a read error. CDR3 sequence reads: CASSGQGTDTQYF. The CDR3 nucleotides are TGTGCCAGCAGTGGGCAGGGCACAGATACGCAGTATTTT. The chain carries TRBV5-1 and TRBJ2-3; D ambiguous. Germline loops: CDR1 SGHRS, CDR2 YFSETQ. The CDR3 is 13 amino acids.

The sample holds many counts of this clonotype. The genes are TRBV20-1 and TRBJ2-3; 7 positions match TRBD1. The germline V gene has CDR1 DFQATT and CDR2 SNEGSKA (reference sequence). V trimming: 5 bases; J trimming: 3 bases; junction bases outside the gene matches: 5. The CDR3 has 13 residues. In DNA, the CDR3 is TGCAGTGCTCTTGGGACAGCGACAGATACGCAGTATTTT. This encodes CSALGTATDTQYF.

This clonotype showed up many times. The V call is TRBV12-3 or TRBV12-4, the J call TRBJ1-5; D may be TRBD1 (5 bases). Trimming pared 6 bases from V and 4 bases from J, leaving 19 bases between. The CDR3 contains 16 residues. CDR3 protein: CASSRAVFGGNQPQHF. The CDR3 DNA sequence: TGTGCCAGCAGCCGGGCAGTTTTTGGGGGAAATCAGCCCCAGCATTTT.

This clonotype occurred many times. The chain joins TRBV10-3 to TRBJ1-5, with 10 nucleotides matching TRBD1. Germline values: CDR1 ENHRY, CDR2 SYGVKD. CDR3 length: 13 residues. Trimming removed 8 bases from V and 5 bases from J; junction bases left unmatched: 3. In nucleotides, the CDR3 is TGTGCCATCCGGGACAGGGGAGATCAGCCCCAGCATTTT. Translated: CAIRDRGDQPQHF.

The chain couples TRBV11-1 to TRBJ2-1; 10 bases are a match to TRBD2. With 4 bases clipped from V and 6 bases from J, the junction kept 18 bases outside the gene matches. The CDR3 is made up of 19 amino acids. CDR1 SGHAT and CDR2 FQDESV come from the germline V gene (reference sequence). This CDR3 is CASSSLIDLLAGTGNEQFF. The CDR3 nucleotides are TGTGCCAGCAGCTCCCTGATAGATTTACTAGCGGGGACGGGCAATGAGCAGTTCTTC.

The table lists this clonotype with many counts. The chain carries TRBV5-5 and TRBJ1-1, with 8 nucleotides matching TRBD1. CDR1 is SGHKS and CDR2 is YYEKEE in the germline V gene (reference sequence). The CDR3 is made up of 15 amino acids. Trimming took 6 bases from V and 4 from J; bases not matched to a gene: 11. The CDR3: CASTLGYRGGTEAFF. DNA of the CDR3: TGTGCCAGCACCCTAGGGTACAGGGGGGGCACTGAAGCTTTCTTT.

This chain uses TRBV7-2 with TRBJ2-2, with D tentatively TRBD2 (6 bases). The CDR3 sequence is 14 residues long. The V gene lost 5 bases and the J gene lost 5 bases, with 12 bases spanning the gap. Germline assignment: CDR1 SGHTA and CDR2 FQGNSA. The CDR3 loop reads CASSRPGGTGELFF. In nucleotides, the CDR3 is TGTGCCAGCAGCCGTCCCGGGGGTACCGGGGAGCTGTTTTTT.

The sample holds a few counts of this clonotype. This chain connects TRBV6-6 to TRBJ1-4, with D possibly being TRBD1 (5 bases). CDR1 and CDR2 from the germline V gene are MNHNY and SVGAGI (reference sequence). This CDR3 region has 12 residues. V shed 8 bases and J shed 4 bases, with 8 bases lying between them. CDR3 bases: TGTGCCAGCGGGGGGGTTAATGAAAAACTGTTTTTT. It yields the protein CASGGVNEKLFF.

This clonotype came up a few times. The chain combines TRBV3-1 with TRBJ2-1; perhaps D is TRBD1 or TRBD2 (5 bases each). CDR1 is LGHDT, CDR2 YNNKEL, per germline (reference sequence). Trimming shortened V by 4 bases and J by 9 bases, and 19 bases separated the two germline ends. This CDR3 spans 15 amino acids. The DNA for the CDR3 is TGTGCCAGCAGCCGTATTTGGACCGGGACCGGTGAGCAGTTCTTC. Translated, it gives CASSRIWTGTGEQFF.

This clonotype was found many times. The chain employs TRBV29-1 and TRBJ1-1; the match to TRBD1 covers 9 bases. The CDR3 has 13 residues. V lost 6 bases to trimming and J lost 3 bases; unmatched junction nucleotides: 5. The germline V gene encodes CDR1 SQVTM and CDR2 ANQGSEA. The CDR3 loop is CSVTGGPDTEAFF. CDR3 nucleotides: TGCAGCGTCACAGGGGGCCCTGACACTGAAGCTTTCTTT.

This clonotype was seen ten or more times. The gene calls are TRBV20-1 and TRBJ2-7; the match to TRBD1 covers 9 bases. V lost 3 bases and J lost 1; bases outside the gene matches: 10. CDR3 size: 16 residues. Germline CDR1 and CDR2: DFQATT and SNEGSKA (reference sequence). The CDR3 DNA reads TGCAGTGCTAGTTCGAAAGGCGGGACAGGGTCCTACGAGCAGTACGTC. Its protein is CSASSKGGTGSYEQYV.

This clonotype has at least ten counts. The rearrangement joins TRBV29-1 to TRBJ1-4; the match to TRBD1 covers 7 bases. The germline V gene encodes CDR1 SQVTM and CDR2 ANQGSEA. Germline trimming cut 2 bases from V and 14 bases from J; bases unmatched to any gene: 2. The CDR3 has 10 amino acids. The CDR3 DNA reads TGCAGCGTTGAAAACAGGGGTCTGTTTTTT. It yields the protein CSVENRGLFF.

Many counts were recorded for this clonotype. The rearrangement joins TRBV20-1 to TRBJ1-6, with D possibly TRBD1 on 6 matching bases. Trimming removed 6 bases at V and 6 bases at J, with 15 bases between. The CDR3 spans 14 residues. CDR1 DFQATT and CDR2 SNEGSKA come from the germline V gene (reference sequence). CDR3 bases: TGCAGTGCGAAGGAACAGGGTGGTAATTCACCCCTCCACTTT. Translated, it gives CSAKEQGGNSPLHF.

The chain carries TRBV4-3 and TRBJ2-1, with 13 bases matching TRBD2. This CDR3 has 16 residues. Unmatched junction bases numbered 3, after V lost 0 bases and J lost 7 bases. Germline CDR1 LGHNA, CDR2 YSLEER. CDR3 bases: TGCGCCAGCAGCCAAGAGCTACTAGCGGGGGGGAATGAGCAGTTCTTC. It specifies CASSQELLAGGNEQFF.

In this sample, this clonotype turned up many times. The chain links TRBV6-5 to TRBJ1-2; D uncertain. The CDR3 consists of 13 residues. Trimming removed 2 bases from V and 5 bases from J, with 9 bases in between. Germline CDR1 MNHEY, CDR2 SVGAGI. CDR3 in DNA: TGTGCCAGCAGTTACGTCGGAGGGTATGGCTACACCTTC. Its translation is CASSYVGGYGYTF.

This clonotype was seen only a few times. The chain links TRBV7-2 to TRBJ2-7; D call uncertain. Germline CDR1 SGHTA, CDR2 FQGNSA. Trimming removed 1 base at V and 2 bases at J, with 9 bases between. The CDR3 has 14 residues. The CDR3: CASSLDYSTYEQYF. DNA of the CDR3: TGTGCCAGCAGCTTAGACTACAGTACCTACGAGCAGTACTTC. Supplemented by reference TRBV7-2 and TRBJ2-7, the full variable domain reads GAGVSQSPSNKVTEKGKDVELRCDPISGHTALYWYRQSLGQGLEFLIYFQGNSAPDKSGLPSDRFSAERTGGSVSTLTIQRTQQEDSAVYLCASSLDYSTYEQYFGPGTRLTVT.

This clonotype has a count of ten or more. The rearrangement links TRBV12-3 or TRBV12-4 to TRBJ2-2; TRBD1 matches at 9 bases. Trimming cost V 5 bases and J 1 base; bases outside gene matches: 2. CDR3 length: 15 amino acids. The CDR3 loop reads CASSPGQGNTGELFF. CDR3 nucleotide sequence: TGTGCCAGCAGTCCGGGACAGGGGAACACCGGGGAGCTGTTTTTT.

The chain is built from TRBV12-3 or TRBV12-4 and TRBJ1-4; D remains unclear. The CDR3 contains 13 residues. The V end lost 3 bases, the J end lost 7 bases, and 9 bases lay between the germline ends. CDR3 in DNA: TGTGCCAGCAGTTTCCCCGGCCGTGAAAAACTGTTTTTT. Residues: CASSFPGREKLFF.

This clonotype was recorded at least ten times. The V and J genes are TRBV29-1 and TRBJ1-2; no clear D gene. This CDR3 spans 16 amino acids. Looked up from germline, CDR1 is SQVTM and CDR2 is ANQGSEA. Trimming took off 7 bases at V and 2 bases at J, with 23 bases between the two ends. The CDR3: CSGVEGPGFGNYGYTF. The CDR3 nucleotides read TGCAGCGGGGTGGAAGGACCTGGGTTTGGGAACTATGGCTACACCTTC.

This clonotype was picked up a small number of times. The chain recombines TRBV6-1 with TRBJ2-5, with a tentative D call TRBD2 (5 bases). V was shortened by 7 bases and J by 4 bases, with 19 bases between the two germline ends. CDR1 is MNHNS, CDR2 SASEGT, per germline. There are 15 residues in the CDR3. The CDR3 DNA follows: TGTGCCAGCACCCCTGTCTTCGAGGGCAGAGAGACCCAGTACTTC. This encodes CASTPVFEGRETQYF.

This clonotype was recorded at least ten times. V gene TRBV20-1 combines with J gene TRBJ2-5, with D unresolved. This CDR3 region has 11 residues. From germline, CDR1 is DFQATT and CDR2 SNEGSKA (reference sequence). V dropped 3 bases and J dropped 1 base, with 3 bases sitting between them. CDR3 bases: TGCAGTGCTAGGGTCCAAGAGACCCAGTACTTC. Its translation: CSARVQETQYF.